The present entry profiles one TCR beta chain with its context. There is no known antigen for this receptor. Base qualities are missing; no much larger clone stands one base away. The sample originates from a study of shared clonotypes between healthy human individuals (dated by TCRdb to 2020 to 2021). Describing the broader study: The cohort included a few men and a couple of women between 18 and 49 years of age. For each donor, CD4 naive and CD4 memory were each given three plates, CD8 naive was given two plates, and CD8 memory was given one plate. Between about 0.94 and 10 billion PBMCs per donor were obtained by leukapheresis. Libraries were prepared and TCR repertoires were sequenced by different laboratories using diverse techniques, in order to increase sequencing depth and limit assay-specific biases. To estimate repertoire size and how much clonotype sharing occurs between individuals, the study deeply sequenced the blood TCR repertoires of several healthy adults. Results and caveats for the whole study, not just this receptor: Based on pairwise subsampling, the degree of clonotype sharing among donors was expected to be affected by sequencing depth. Because the study included a small number of donors, the genetic and exposure-history diversity represented was limited. Estimated clonotype richness was generally larger for naive than for memory subsets. About 5% of naive CD4, around 4% of naive CD8, 2.3% of memory CD4, and 0.35% to 0.4% of memory CD8 clonotypes were shared across several donors. Sampling was restricted to blood, and TCR repertoires in tissue are likely to differ from TCR repertoires in blood. Compared with non-shared clonotypes, clonotypes shared by all four sorted-subset donors had higher generation probabilities. Rarefaction of sorted-subset datasets indicated incomplete sequencing despite the large sequencing depth.

The CDR1 and CDR2 encoded by the germline V gene are SGDLS and YYNGEE. Its CDR3 holds 17 amino acids, cysteine through phenylalanine. Just the 51-base CDR3 DNA is kept, in frame starting at base 1. V gives up 3 bases and J gives up 2 bases, and the segment between their germline ends measures 21 bases. Using the deep immunoSEQ assay, TCR CDR3 regions were amplified from genomic DNA by multiplex PCR. Genomic DNA extracted from each cell subset was distributed evenly over all wells of several immunoSEQ 96-well plates, and each plate served as one replicate. Each replicate PCR for sorted subsets received 150 to 250 ng genomic DNA, equal to roughly 30,000 T cell genomes. Purified libraries were quantified with a Qubit 3.0 fluorometer, sized on a Bioanalyzer 2100, and re-quantified with the KAPA Library Quantification kit. Every immunoSEQ 96-well plate was sequenced on a dedicated single-read 150-cycle Illumina NextSeq 550 flow cell. The paper's processing steps were these. Because only junctional sequences without quality scores were contained in the immunoSEQ output, filtering matching that applied to full-length reads could not be performed. Sequences were annotated with PyIR, a Python wrapper for IgBLAST v1.9, using IMGT germline references to assign V/J genes and CDR3. Any read was removed if the V/J assignment was weak (E-value above 1e-6), the CDR3 was missing, or the read contained stop codons, out-of-frame junctions, or ambiguous translated residues. A V3J clonotype was defined by an identical inferred V gene, J gene, and CDR3 amino acid sequence. The percentage overlap between two repertoires was calculated by dividing the number of shared unique clonotypes by the size of the smaller repertoire. RTK rarefaction, the Chao1 estimator, and Recon v2.1 estimates of unobserved clonotypes were used to assess repertoire richness. For all TCRbeta clonotypes obtained by the gDNA method from several donors, generation probabilities were computed with OLGA. Entries here come from immuneACCESS through TCRdb and include only in-frame sequences with V and J called. Some clones fail to appear in such tables; in the studies checked, an unresolved V gene covers under half of the shortfall, and the cause of the remainder is unknown. Clone size and V and J calls were adopted from that table, with D and trimming inferred from the DNA. A total of over 850,000 clones appear in this sample, 75% to 80% of them only once. The ten largest clonotypes hold approximately 0.52% of the sample.

The donors were healthy, HIV-negative adults who had no recently reported acute infections or vaccinations. Every donor was a Caucasian adult residing in Nashville, Tennessee, USA. CD4+ T cells were enriched by magnetic negative selection, after which naive cells were positively selected on CD45RA and the negative fraction was taken as the memory subset. After blood collection by leukapheresis, PBMCs were isolated using Ficoll-Histopaque density gradient centrifugation and then cryopreserved in the vapor phase of liquid nitrogen. Purity and quantity of every magnetically sorted T cell population were checked by analytical flow cytometry. Genomic DNA was isolated from each sorted fraction and quantified by UV absorbance on a Nanodrop 2000c.

The chain joins TRBV9 to TRBJ2-7; the D segment could be TRBD1, given 5 matching bases. The sample taken for sequencing was memory CD4+ T cells from PBMCs. This specimen's cell subset or site label, per the study, means: CD45RA-negative fraction. This clonotype was obtained from a man aged 18 to 30 in good health. Some clones in this sample may be carry-over from other donors' samples. The CDR3: CASSAGGQGTSAYEQYF. The DNA is TGTGCCAGCAGCGCCGGTGGGCAGGGTACGTCTGCCTACGAGCAGTACTTC.